The clone carrying this T cell receptor (beta chain) was seen a handful of times. Germline assignment: CDR1 MNHEY and CDR2 SVGEGT. This CDR3 has 14 amino acids. V lost 6 bases to trimming and J lost 4 bases; unmatched junction nucleotides: 4. TCRdb analysed the 5' RACE reads with MiXCR anew, one entry per CDR3 protein. Of some 350,000 distinct CDR3 sequences listed, 11% are singletons. This entry belongs to a study of T cells after yellow fever vaccination. This sample comprised PBMCs, obtained on the day of the first yellow fever vaccination. This receptor was taken from a man aged 18 to 30 who received the YFV17D yellow fever vaccine. The chain has TRBV6-2 or TRBV6-3 and TRBJ2-5; TRBD2 agrees at 11 bases. The CDR3 loop is CASSETSGAETQYF. The CDR3 DNA reads as TGTGCCAGCAGCGAGACTAGCGGGGCAGAGACCCAGTACTTC.